A selection of T cell receptor beta chains follows, all from one sample in a study of CD8+ T cells in alopecia areata. Repertoires were generated with immunoSEQ multiplex PCR, while TCRdb's copy carries only in-frame clones and drops some. The top ten clones hold less than 0.8% of a sample with over 150,000 clones, 50% to 60% of them seen once. Sequencing was performed on CD4+ T cells sorted from blood, taken at week 4, from a patient treated with tofacitinib. These TCRs come from a human donor with alopecia areata. CDR3s include the opening cysteine and the closing phenylalanine or tryptophan. Each record gives: D gene, V gene, J gene, clone size, CDR3 protein, CDR3 DNA. A D gene is named only where the DNA matches it firmly. Clone size appears in some rows only: once, few, many, or a class for an expanded clone.

D: .; V: TRBV28; J: TRBJ2-6; size: many; CDR3: CASSSGSGANVLTF; DNA: TGTGCCAGCAGCTCAGGGTCTGGGGCCAACGTCCTGACTTTC
D: TRBD2; V: TRBV5-1; J: TRBJ2-5; size: .; CDR3: CASSLTSGGETQYF; DNA: TGCGCCAGCAGCTTGACTAGCGGGGGAGAGACCCAGTACTTC
D: .; V: TRBV2; J: TRBJ1-1; size: few; CDR3: CASNRERNTEAFF; DNA: TGTGCCAGCAACAGGGAGAGGAACACTGAAGCTTTCTTT
D: TRBD2; V: TRBV7-2; J: TRBJ2-1; size: .; CDR3: CASSLEPLGLVYEQFF; DNA: TGTGCCAGCAGCTTAGAACCCCTGGGACTAGTCTATGAGCAGTTCTTC
D: .; V: TRBV13; J: TRBJ2-1; size: .; CDR3: CASSYTGLDEQFF; DNA: TGTGCCAGCAGTTATACAGGGTTGGACGAGCAGTTCTTC
D: .; V: TRBV7-2; J: TRBJ2-1; size: few; CDR3: CASSLVAGPYNEQFF; DNA: TGTGCCAGCAGCTTAGTGGCGGGACCGTACAATGAGCAGTTCTTC
D: .; V: TRBV29-1; J: TRBJ1-2; size: .; CDR3: CSILTGTSYGYTF; DNA: TGCAGCATACTTACCGGGACAAGCTATGGCTACACCTTC
D: .; V: TRBV29-1; J: TRBJ1-1; size: .; CDR3: CSVEDGQYTEAFF; DNA: TGCAGCGTTGAAGATGGGCAGTACACTGAAGCTTTCTTT
D: TRBD2; V: TRBV30; J: TRBJ2-2; size: .; CDR3: CAWSGPSGSTSGELFF; DNA: TGTGCCTGGAGTGGACCAAGCGGGAGTACGTCCGGGGAGCTGTTTTTT
D: TRBD1; V: TRBV2; J: TRBJ2-7; size: .; CDR3: CASSVQGALYEQYF; DNA: TGTGCCAGCAGTGTACAGGGGGCCCTTTACGAGCAGTACTTC
D: .; V: TRBV25-1; J: TRBJ1-5; size: .; CDR3: CASSASTGYSNQPQHF; DNA: TGTGCCAGCAGTGCTTCGACAGGCTATAGCAATCAGCCCCAGCATTTT
D: .; V: TRBV25-1; J: TRBJ2-1; size: .; CDR3: CASSDDRLGNEQFF; DNA: TGTGCCAGCAGCGATGACCGGCTGGGCAATGAGCAGTTCTTC
D: TRBD1; V: TRBV4-2; J: TRBJ2-2; size: .; CDR3: CASSPSSTGAGELFF; DNA: TGTGCCAGCAGCCCAAGTTCGACAGGGGCCGGGGAGCTGTTTTTT
D: .; V: TRBV30; J: TRBJ1-4; size: .; CDR3: CAWRGEEKLFF; DNA: TGTGCCTGGAGGGGGGAGGAAAAACTGTTTTTT
D: .; V: TRBV29-1; J: TRBJ2-3; size: .; CDR3: CSAARRLSTDTQYF; DNA: TGCAGCGCCGCCCGCAGGTTAAGCACAGATACGCAGTATTTT
D: TRBD1; V: TRBV30; J: TRBJ2-1; size: .; CDR3: CACNRGNSYNEQFF; DNA: TGTGCCTGCAACAGGGGAAACTCCTACAATGAGCAGTTCTTC
D: .; V: TRBV6-5; J: TRBJ2-6; size: .; CDR3: CASSDWGSGANVLTF; DNA: TGTGCCAGCAGTGACTGGGGCTCTGGGGCCAACGTCCTGACTTTC
D: .; V: TRBV29-1; J: TRBJ2-5; size: few; CDR3: CSVAPPGVETQYF; DNA: TGCAGCGTTGCCCCCCCAGGGGTAGAGACCCAGTACTTC
D: .; V: TRBV27; J: TRBJ1-2; size: .; CDR3: CASRAANYGYTF; DNA: TGTGCCAGCAGAGCAGCTAACTATGGCTACACCTTC
D: .; V: TRBV20-1; J: TRBJ2-7; size: .; CDR3: CSARSGYEQYF; DNA: TGCAGTGCTAGGTCCGGCTACGAGCAGTACTTC
D: .; V: TRBV4-1; J: TRBJ1-1; size: once; CDR3: CASSHPPGHLGTEAFF; DNA: TGCGCCAGCAGCCACCCTCCGGGACACCTGGGGACTGAAGCTTTCTTT
D: .; V: TRBV29-1; J: TRBJ1-2; size: .; CDR3: CSVGTPNYGYTF; DNA: TGCAGCGTTGGCACCCCTAACTATGGCTACACCTTC
D: .; V: TRBV30; J: TRBJ2-7; size: once; CDR3: CAWSGWVEQYF; DNA: TGTGCCTGGAGTGGATGGGTCGAGCAGTACTTC
D: TRBD2; V: TRBV30; J: TRBJ2-7; size: .; CDR3: CAWRARGGGYEQYF; DNA: TGTGCCTGGAGGGCGCGGGGGGGAGGCTACGAGCAGTACTTC
D: TRBD1; V: TRBV30; J: TRBJ2-5; size: .; CDR3: CAWSHGQVQETQYF; DNA: TGTGCCTGGAGTCACGGACAGGTTCAAGAGACCCAGTACTTC
D: TRBD2; V: TRBV7-8; J: TRBJ2-1; size: .; CDR3: CASSFTEGGTSMFF; DNA: TGTGCCAGCAGCTTTACTGAGGGTGGGACTAGCATGTTCTTC
D: .; V: TRBV7-2; J: TRBJ2-1; size: .; CDR3: CASSLYKGVYNEQFF; DNA: TGTGCCAGCAGCTTATACAAGGGAGTTTACAATGAGCAGTTCTTC
D: .; V: TRBV19; J: TRBJ1-4; size: few; CDR3: CASTPGPGGGLFF; DNA: TGTGCCAGTACCCCGGGACCCGGTGGGGGACTGTTTTTT
D: .; V: TRBV7-9; J: TRBJ1-1; size: .; CDR3: CASSFRAGDEAFF; DNA: TGTGCCAGCAGCTTTAGGGCGGGGGATGAAGCTTTCTTT
D: .; V: TRBV29-1; J: TRBJ2-2; size: .; CDR3: CSVVHQNTGELFF; DNA: TGCAGCGTTGTCCACCAGAACACCGGGGAGCTGTTTTTT
D: .; V: TRBV29-1; J: TRBJ2-5; size: .; CDR3: CSVGDRPETQYF; DNA: TGCAGCGTCGGGGACCGCCCGGAGACCCAGTACTTC
D: .; V: TRBV15; J: TRBJ2-7; size: .; CDR3: CATSREGRLQGGRNEQYF; DNA: TGTGCCACCAGCAGAGAAGGACGATTACAGGGAGGGCGGAACGAGCAGTACTTC
D: .; V: TRBV5-1; J: TRBJ2-7; size: .; CDR3: CASSRGSAASSYEQYF; DNA: TGCGCCAGCAGCCGGGGGTCCGCGGCTAGCTCCTACGAGCAGTACTTC
D: .; V: TRBV4-1; J: TRBJ1-2; size: .; CDR3: CASSQTLTGNYGYTF; DNA: TGCGCCAGCAGCCAGACTCTGACGGGAAACTATGGCTACACCTTC
D: .; V: TRBV4-1; J: TRBJ1-5; size: .; CDR3: CASSQAREEGFYPQHF; DNA: TGCGCCAGCAGCCAGGCCCGAGAAGAAGGTTTCTACCCCCAGCATTTT
D: TRBD2; V: TRBV29-1; J: TRBJ2-2; size: .; CDR3: CSVIAGVETGELFF; DNA: TGCAGCGTGATAGCGGGAGTAGAGACCGGGGAGCTGTTTTTT
D: .; V: TRBV10-3; J: TRBJ2-7; size: .; CDR3: CAISELGTEQYF; DNA: TGTGCCATCAGTGAGTTGGGGACCGAGCAGTACTTC
D: .; V: TRBV29-1; J: TRBJ1-2; size: .; CDR3: CSVPLLGEGNYGYTF; DNA: TGCAGCGTTCCCCTCCTCGGAGAGGGGAACTATGGCTACACCTTC
D: .; V: TRBV28; J: TRBJ1-5; size: .; CDR3: CASSTVGLYSNQPQHF; DNA: TGTGCCAGCAGTACCGTAGGGCTTTATAGCAATCAGCCCCAGCATTTT
D: .; V: TRBV2; J: TRBJ1-2; size: .; CDR3: CASSQKADQGGYTF; DNA: TGTGCCAGCAGTCAAAAAGCGGATCAAGGCGGCTACACCTTC
D: .; V: TRBV10-3; J: TRBJ2-3; size: .; CDR3: CAIRGLSTDTQYF; DNA: TGTGCCATCAGAGGACTAAGCACAGATACGCAGTATTTT
D: TRBD2; V: TRBV4-1; J: TRBJ2-5; size: .; CDR3: CASTIRLAGEETQYF; DNA: TGCGCCAGTACAATACGACTAGCGGGGGAAGAGACCCAGTACTTC
D: TRBD2; V: TRBV5-1; J: TRBJ2-5; size: .; CDR3: CASSSEREWRETQYF; DNA: TGCGCCAGCAGTTCAGAGCGGGAGTGGAGAGAGACCCAGTACTTC
D: .; V: TRBV7-9; J: TRBJ1-2; size: .; CDR3: CASSFRDINYGYTF; DNA: TGTGCCAGCAGCTTCAGGGACATTAACTATGGCTACACCTTC
D: TRBD2; V: TRBV29-1; J: TRBJ2-7; size: few; CDR3: CSVGGAGGRWGEQYF; DNA: TGCAGCGTTGGGGGAGCGGGAGGCCGTTGGGGCGAGCAGTACTTC
D: .; V: TRBV30; J: TRBJ1-5; size: .; CDR3: CAWTFGPNQPQHF; DNA: TGTGCCTGGACCTTCGGCCCCAATCAGCCCCAGCATTTT
D: .; V: TRBV30; J: TRBJ2-7; size: .; CDR3: CAWSKTDGYEQYF; DNA: TGTGCCTGGAGTAAGACCGACGGATACGAGCAGTACTTC
D: .; V: TRBV4-3; J: TRBJ2-1; size: .; CDR3: CASSQDPTYNEQFF; DNA: TGCGCCAGCAGCCAAGACCCCACCTACAATGAGCAGTTCTTC
D: .; V: TRBV28; J: TRBJ2-2; size: once; CDR3: CASSLRGSKTGELFF; DNA: TGTGCCAGCAGTTTAAGAGGGAGCAAAACCGGGGAGCTGTTTTTT
D: TRBD2; V: TRBV5-1; J: TRBJ2-7; size: .; CDR3: CASSLGTSGAYEQYF; DNA: TGCGCCAGCAGCTTGGGGACTAGCGGGGCCTACGAGCAGTACTTC
D: .; V: TRBV7-9; J: TRBJ2-1; size: .; CDR3: CASSFGGTLNEQFF; DNA: TGTGCCAGCAGCTTCGGCGGGACCCTCAATGAGCAGTTCTTC
D: TRBD1; V: TRBV29-1; J: TRBJ1-3; size: .; CDR3: CSGTGGNGNTIYF; DNA: TGCAGCGGAACAGGGGGGAATGGAAACACCATATATTTT
D: .; V: TRBV28; J: TRBJ1-1; size: .; CDR3: CASRSGPRVRAFF; DNA: TGTGCCAGCAGATCCGGGCCCCGAGTGCGGGCTTTCTTT
D: .; V: TRBV29-1; J: TRBJ2-6; size: .; CDR3: CSVVGGAKSGANVLTF; DNA: TGCAGCGTTGTTGGGGGCGCGAAGTCTGGGGCCAACGTCCTGACTTTC
D: .; V: TRBV25-1; J: TRBJ2-5; size: .; CDR3: CASSGGMKTQYF; DNA: TGTGCCAGCAGTGGCGGAATGAAGACCCAGTACTTC